Sequencing of this TCR beta chain was carried out in a study of cytomegalovirus exposure and HLA in healthy donors. Study-wide background: From HLA-typed donors, an early data release held roughly 89 million unique TCRs.

As concerns this clone: Its antigen remains unknown.

Study-level results: Earlier analysis found most TCR beta V segments productive about 90% or about 30% of the time. Through in vitro validation, a few CMV-associated chains were shown to be specific for CMV antigens. A link between a missense DCLRE1C variant and TCR beta V- and J-gene trimming emerged from a later analysis.

The V gene's germline CDR1 is LNHNV and CDR2 YYDKDF (reference sequence). The CDR3 runs to 14 residues. The PCR used 60 Vbeta and 13 Jbeta primers. Produced via immunoSEQ multiplex PCR; TCRdb's table is partial and in-frame only. Among approximately 170,000 clones listed, around 80% were seen once. This receptor was obtained from a human donor in good health. Sequencing was performed on PBMCs. V and J are TRBV15 and TRBJ2-5; maybe TRBD1 (6 bases). The J call may be wrong; the DNA end is better matched by TRBJ2-7. This CDR3 is CATSRRGQRYEQYF. CDR3 nucleotide sequence: TGTGCCACCAGCAGACGTGGACAGCGCTACGAGCAGTACTTC.